This T cell receptor beta chain originates from a study of T cells in localized non-small cell lung cancer (dated by TCRdb to between 2020 and 2021). Turning to the overall study: Comparing tumors with uninvolved tumor-adjacent lungs, the study looked at the T cell repertoires of 200 to 250 patients with early-stage NSCLC. All 250 or so NSCLC patients in the cohort were treatment-naive and had localized lung tumors that were resected. Of the NSCLC patients, around 140 were male and approximately 110 were female, and the mean age was about 69 years.

What the work shows at the level of the full study, not this receptor alone: Since the design was exploratory, TCR variables were selected using unadjusted p-values with no false-discovery rate correction. A median of around 50 of the top 100 tumor clones were detected in paired uninvolved adjacent lung, and approximately 28 of these tumor clones were also found among the top 100 clones of the paired uninvolved adjacent lung. Uninvolved tumor-adjacent lung showed the highest T cell clonality, higher than tumor, which suggests more focused antigenic responses in the adjacent lung. Because multi-region tumor sequencing was not performed, intratumor heterogeneity could not be ruled out. Higher T cell density in blood was associated with longer overall survival, whereas higher clonality in adjacent lung was associated with shorter survival.

From the cysteine through the phenylalanine, the CDR3 covers 17 amino acids. The CDR3 DNA has 51 bases and is translated from base 1. Trimming leaves V shorter by 5 bases and J shorter by 1 base, with the junction holding 8 bases beyond the gene matches. CDR1 is given as SGHVS and CDR2 as FQNEAQ, both from the germline V gene. Concerning this clone itself: What antigen it recognizes has not been identified. No much larger clone exists at a distance of one base, and base qualities are not known.

At diagnosis, peripheral blood, uninvolved tumor-adjacent lung and tumor were collected and were preserved as a mix of fresh-frozen and FFPE material. Blood samples were analyzed as peripheral blood mononuclear cells for TCR repertoire profiling. The immunoSEQ Assay was used to sequence TCR beta CDR3 regions from DNA. Concerning the study's data processing: To compute T cell density, TCR beta template counts were normalized to usable DNA, which was estimated by amplifying housekeeping genes. Richness was estimated using the preseqR package, with extrapolation to 400,000 templates for PBMC samples and to 120,000 templates for tissue samples. Clonality was taken to be one minus Pielou's evenness. Tissue-enriched TCRs were identified through differential abundance testing performed on productive amino-acid clonotypes, with a minimum total count of 5 and an alpha of 0.1. The Jaccard Index and the Morisita Overlap Index were used to measure repertoire overlap between compartments. TCR beta CDR3s were clustered by GLIPH together with public tetramer-defined viral CDR3s, and at least three viral sequences plus V-gene enrichment were required for viral motifs. This immuneACCESS table, as held by TCRdb, lists in-frame sequences with V and J called but not all clones. Of the missing ones, under half trace to an unresolved V gene in checked studies; the others have no known cause. V, J and clone size reflect that table, while D and trimming were determined from the DNA. The sample profile shows about 24,000 clones; approximately 89% of them were found once. The ten largest clones take up approximately 10% of the sample.

Here the chain combines TRBV7-8 and TRBJ2-1, with 10 middle bases fitting TRBD2. Source: peripheral blood mononuclear cells, taken before any cancer treatment. This TCR was sampled from a woman aged 40-70 years with stage III lung adenocarcinoma. The DNA sequence reads TGTGCCAGCAGCCCTAGCGGGAGACGAAGTTCCTACAATGAGCAGTTCTTC. Translation gives CASSPSGRRSSYNEQFF.